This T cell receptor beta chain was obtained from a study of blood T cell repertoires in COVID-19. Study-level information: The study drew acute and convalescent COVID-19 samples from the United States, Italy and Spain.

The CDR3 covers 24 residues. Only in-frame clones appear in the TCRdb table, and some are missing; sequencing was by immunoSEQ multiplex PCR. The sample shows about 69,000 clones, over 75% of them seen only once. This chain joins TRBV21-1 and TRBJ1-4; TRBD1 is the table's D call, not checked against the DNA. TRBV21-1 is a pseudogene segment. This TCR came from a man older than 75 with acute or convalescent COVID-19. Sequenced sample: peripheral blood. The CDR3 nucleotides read TGTGCCAGCAGCAACCCGACAGGGAGCCCTTCAACCACAATGAGCCCCTCAACTAATGAAAAACTGTTTTTT. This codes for CASSNPTGSPSTTMSPSTNEKLFF.